This TCR beta chain was identified in a study of vaccination and CD4 T cells after COVID-19. The wider study: Six men and four women formed the convalescents, two being Hispanic.

With the Oncomine TCR Beta short-read assay, DNA from cultured CD4+ T cells was sequenced. Genomic DNA was taken out of cultured CD4+ T cells by extraction. MiXCR was run by TCRdb on the PCR reads, yielding one entry per CDR3 protein. Here the sample spans fewer than 15,000 distinct CDR3 sequences, around three fifths being singletons. Trimming removed 9 bases from V and 1 base from J, with 11 bases in between. CDR3 length: 14 residues. Germline CDR1 and CDR2: KGHDR and SFDVKD. This clonotype was seen more than once but under ten times. Its specificity is not known. Treatment of the sample: approximately nine-day PBMC culture with coronavirus spike peptide pools or control peptides (ViraFEST assay). After being plated at around 2 million per well, PBMCs were cultured with approximately 9.4 IU/ml IL-2 and around 9.2 ug/ml peptide pools.

The J gene is TRBJ2-2, the V gene TRBV24-1, with D perhaps being TRBD1 or TRBD2 (6 bases each). This TCR was recovered from a human donor who had recovered from COVID-19. The material sequenced was CD4+ T cells from blood, cultured in vitro. CDR3 bases: TGTGCCACCGGGGGGCAATTGAACACCGGGGAGCTGTTTTTT. Its protein is CATGGQLNTGELFF.